This T cell receptor (beta chain) is from a study of follicular helper T cells after annual influenza vaccination (dated by TCRdb to the late 2010s). Regarding the research as a whole: After each seasonal influenza vaccination, blood samples were collected on days 0, 7 and 28. Six subjects had multi-year samples: four covered two vaccination seasons and two covered three seasons. The 2013-2014 samples were cryopreserved, while the 2015 samples were processed right after collection. One week after vaccination, a second recruited cohort of eleven to twelve subjects (Table S1) displayed a similar ICOS+CD38+ cTfh response. To study recall of cTfh clones, some subjects were followed through successive annual vaccinations in the 2013-2014, 2014-2015 and 2015-2016 seasons. Study-wide findings and limitations: Day 7 ICOS+CD38+ clones were most often found later in ICOS-CD38- cTfh, suggesting that subset may serve as a memory reservoir. ICOS+CD38+ cTfh clonality correlated with the frequency of that population, and its change correlated with the change in circulating plasmablast frequency. Because only roughly 9-22% of the analyzed cells gave productive TCRB sequences, there was no way to sample rare clonotypes. With successive annual vaccinations, a recurrent oligoclonal ICOS+CD38+ cTfh response was recalled, and this response contained tetramer and AIM influenza-specific clonotypes.

CDR1 and CDR2 (MDHEN, SYDVKM) derive from the germline V gene. The CDR3 numbers 11 residues from cysteine through phenylalanine. Only the CDR3 DNA stays, 33 bases, in frame from base 1. The junction carries 7 bases between V and J, which are trimmed by 4 bases and 7 bases respectively. Only one count was recorded for this clone. Its target antigen remains unknown. Per-base quality was not reported, and no clone a single base away is much larger than it. Libraries were made using the immunoSEQ multiplex PCR assay. Adaptive Biotechnologies handled the TCRB amplification, library preparation, sequencing and preliminary bioinformatics at Survey level resolution. For TCRB sequencing, genomic DNA from the sorted cTfh populations was amplified by multiplex PCR. On the authors' methods: Clonality was calculated in R as 1 minus normalized Shannon entropy, and the Gini index was computed with the R package ineq. Overlap score was the summed counts of shared sequences divided by total counts of all sequences in both compared samples. Significance of shared clonotypes was assessed by Fisher's exact test, with a theoretical repertoire of 10^7 TCRB sequences assumed. The immuneACCESS repertoire file appears here via TCRdb, limited to in-frame rearrangements. These files lack a portion of the clones; in checked studies, under half of the deficit traces to unresolved V genes, and the cause of the others is not known. V and J calls and clone size come straight from that table; D and trimming were deduced from the DNA. The sample records about 9,000 clones, 70% to 90% of which are singletons. Jointly, the top ten make up about 3.8% of the sample.

The time point label of this sample denotes: 2014-2015 season, 7 days after vaccination. Seasonal inactivated influenza vaccine (Fluvarix) was administered to adults, and sorted blood CD4 subsets were tracked by TCRB sequencing before and after vaccination. To be eligible, subjects had to live in the community and must not have received influenza vaccine in the previous 6 months. Subjects were excluded for influenza vaccine contraindications, substance abuse, HIV/AIDS, active malignancy, immunomodulatory medication, or active illness such as respiratory infection. Between 40 and 100 mL of blood was sampled per time point. Non-naive CD4+CXCR5+PD-1+ cells were defined as circulating Tfh and were sorted into ICOS+CD38+ and ICOS-CD38- fractions. Ficoll-Paque PLUS or SepMate separation was used to isolate PBMC. Before DNA was extracted, the cell subsets were sorted from PBMC using a BD FACS Aria.

The receptor was isolated from an adult who received the influenza vaccine. The chain is encoded by TRBV28 joined to TRBJ1-2, with the identity of the D gene unclear. Sequencing used CXCR5+ CD38- circulating T follicular helper cells from blood, obtained 7 days after influenza vaccination. The cell subset or site label for this specimen denotes: circulating Tfh, non-naive CD4+CXCR5+PD-1+ (ICOS+CD38+ or ICOS-CD38-). Here is the DNA: TGTGCCAGCAGTTCTCAAGGTGGCTACACCTTC. It specifies CASSSQGGYTF.